The TCR beta chain described here comes from a study of T cell responses to AZD1222 COVID-19 vaccine. Study-wide results and caveats: Only after the peak T cell response were repertoires sampled.

Comment on this clone: Antigen: not known.

CDR3 length: 13 amino acids. V shed 5 bases and J shed 1 base, with 8 bases lying between them. Germline V gene lookup returns CDR1 KGHSH and CDR2 LQKENI. Generated by immunoSEQ multiplex PCR, the TCRdb table keeps only in-frame clones and is missing some. This sample has roughly 76,000 clones; approximately 91% occur once, and the top ten carry roughly a tenth. The material sequenced was peripheral blood, taken on day 0 of AZD1222 vaccination. The receptor was isolated from an adult in good health. The chain couples TRBV18 to TRBJ1-1; unclear D gene. Here the CDR3 DNA reads TGTGCCAGCTCAACCGGTAGGAACACTGAAGCTTTCTTT. This translates into CASSTGRNTEAFF.